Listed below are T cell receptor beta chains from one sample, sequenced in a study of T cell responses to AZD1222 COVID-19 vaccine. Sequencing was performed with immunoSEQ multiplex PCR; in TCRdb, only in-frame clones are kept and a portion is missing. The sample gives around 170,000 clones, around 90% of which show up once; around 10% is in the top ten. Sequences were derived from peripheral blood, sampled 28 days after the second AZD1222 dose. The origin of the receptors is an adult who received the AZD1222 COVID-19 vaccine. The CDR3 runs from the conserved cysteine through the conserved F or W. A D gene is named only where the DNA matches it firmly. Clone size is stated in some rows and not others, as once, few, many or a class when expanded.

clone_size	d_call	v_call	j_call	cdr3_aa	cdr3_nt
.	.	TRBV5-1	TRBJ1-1	CASSIFNRDTEAFF	TGCGCCAGCAGCATATTTAACAGGGACACTGAAGCTTTCTTT
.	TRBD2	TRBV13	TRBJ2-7	CASSQRTSGDEQYF	TGTGCCAGCAGCCAGCGGACTAGCGGGGACGAGCAGTACTTC
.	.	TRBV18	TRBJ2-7	CASSPPLPDAYEQYF	TGTGCCAGCTCACCACCCCTCCCAGACGCCTACGAGCAGTACTTC
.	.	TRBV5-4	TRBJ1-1	CASSLVAGLNTEAFF	TGTGCCAGCAGCTTGGTTGCGGGGTTGAACACTGAAGCTTTCTTT
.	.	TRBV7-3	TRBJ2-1	CASSRGSPNNEQFF	TGTGCCAGCAGTCGGGGATCCCCCAACAATGAGCAGTTCTTC
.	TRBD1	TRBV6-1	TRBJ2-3	CASRGQGDTQYF	TGTGCCAGCAGGGGACAGGGAGATACGCAGTATTTT
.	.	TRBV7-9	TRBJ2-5	CASSLVPGKETQYF	TGTGCCAGCAGCTTAGTCCCAGGGAAGGAGACCCAGTACTTC
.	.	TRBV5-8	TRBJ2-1	CASSGNNNEQFF	TGTGCCAGCAGTGGGAATAATAATGAGCAGTTCTTC
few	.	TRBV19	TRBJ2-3	CASSMILGAATDTQYF	TGTGCCAGTAGTATGATTCTGGGGGCGGCAACAGATACGCAGTATTTT
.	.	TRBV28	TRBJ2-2	CASSPVRRNTGELFF	TGTGCCAGCAGTCCGGTCCGGAGAAACACCGGGGAGCTGTTTTTT
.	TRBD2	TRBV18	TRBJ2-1	CASSPERGDYNEQFF	TGTGCCAGCTCACCAGAGCGGGGGGACTACAATGAGCAGTTCTTC
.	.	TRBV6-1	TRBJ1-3	CASSDTGISGNTIYF	TGTGCCAGCAGTGATACAGGGATCTCTGGAAACACCATATATTTT
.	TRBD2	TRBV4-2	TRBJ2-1	CASSQRSSGGGNEQFF	TGTGCCAGCAGCCAACGATCTAGCGGGGGAGGCAATGAGCAGTTCTTC
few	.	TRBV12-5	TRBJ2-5	CASGPAQGTQYF	TGTGCTAGTGGTCCCGCACAGGGGACCCAGTACTTC
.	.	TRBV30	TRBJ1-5	CAWGGRHPSNQPQHF	TGTGCCTGGGGGGGGCGACACCCTAGCAATCAGCCCCAGCATTTT
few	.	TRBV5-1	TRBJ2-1	CASSLLRGANEQFF	TGCGCCAGCAGCCTCCTCCGGGGGGCCAATGAGCAGTTCTTC
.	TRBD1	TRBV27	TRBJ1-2	CASSFRGGGYTF	TGTGCCAGCAGTTTCAGGGGGGGTGGCTACACCTTC